The subject of this entry is one TCR beta chain. The antigen it binds to is not known. No quality values exist for individual bases; no much larger clone is one base distant. The germline V gene provides CDR1 SNHLY and CDR2 FYNNEI. The CDR3 starts with the cysteine, ends with the phenylalanine, and has 13 residues. Only CDR3 DNA remains: 39 bases, in frame from the first base. The junction carries 12 bases between V and J, which are trimmed by 6 bases and 4 bases respectively. TCRbeta CDR3 regions were amplified from genomic DNA by means of the immunoSEQ Assay, a bias-controlled multiplex PCR. The authors processed their data as follows. The number of nucleated cells in each sample was estimated by amplification of reference gene primers within the assay. To quantify the absolute abundance of each unique TCRbeta CDR3 rearrangement, sequence reads were collapsed and filtered. For each sample, productive Simpson clonality was calculated by taking the square root of Simpson's diversity index across productive rearrangements. Held by TCRdb, this immuneACCESS table contains in-frame sequences only and omits some clones. Under half of the omission traces to an unresolved V gene where checked; the cause of the rest is unknown. V and J calls and clone size are copied from that table; D and trimming were computed from the DNA. The table for this sample lists approximately 50,000 clones; 76% of them were counted only once. The ten largest account for around 21% of the sample.

This entry belongs to a study of blood T cell repertoires in COVID-19 (dated by TCRdb to the early 2020s). Regarding the complete study: Samples covering the acute and convalescent phases of COVID-19 were provided by collaborators in the United States, Italy and Spain. The repertoires were released in a freely available public database intended as a resource for research on the immune response to SARS-CoV-2. Where available, HLA class I and class II types were obtained from metadata supplied by the sample provider rather than from assay-based typing. The dataset comprised deeply sampled blood TCRbeta repertoires from subjects exposed to, actively infected with, or recovered from COVID-19. Samples came from the ongoing ImmuneRACE study (first 160 participants) plus 1,254 subjects from 6 global collaborators. Sample metadata almost always included a de-identified subject ID, COVID-19 status, age in years and sex. The material from the prospective study consisted of cDNA or gDNA derived from T cells, B-cell-depleted T cells, or PBMCs. General conclusions and limits of the study: How much clinical and demographic metadata was included differed by source and by participant, and the metadata was provided uncurated.

Whole blood was collected in K2EDTA tubes by collaborating institutions according to the institutions' own protocols. For TCRbeta analysis, collaborator samples were shipped as frozen whole blood, as isolated PBMCs, or as DNA extracted from either sample type. The V and J genes are TRBV2 and TRBJ1-2; the D gene cannot be resolved reliably. Material for sequencing was peripheral blood. The sequence came from a man aged 50 or older with active or convalescent COVID-19. The nucleotides read TGTGCCAGCAGCCCAGGCCTGCTCTATGGCTACACCTTC. Its coded protein is CASSPGLLYGYTF.